Below are 12 T cell receptor beta chains sequenced from a single sample in a study of graft-versus-host responses after intestinal transplantation. Which antigens these TCRs recognize remains unknown. The data were produced by immunoSEQ multiplex PCR, yet TCRdb's version contains in-frame clones alone and is incomplete. Among about 50,000 clones listed, 84% were seen once. The sequences come from unstimulated CD4+ T cells sorted from spleen or lymph node cells, collected before transplant. These receptors were obtained from a human donor who was the organ donor for an intestinal transplant.

This clone has only one observation. CDR3 in DNA: TGTGCCAGCAGTGCTCTAGCGGGGGGGCCAGATACGCAGTATTTT. Translating gives CASSALAGGPDTQYF. The rearrangement uses TRBV6-1 and TRBJ2-3, with 12 bases identical to TRBD2. Germline CDR1 and CDR2: MNHNS and SASEGT. The junction had 3 bases not matched to a gene; V was cut back by 4 bases and J by 4 bases. CDR3 length equals 15 residues.

This chain links TRBV5-1 with TRBJ2-4; D not certain. V lost 4 bases and J lost 1, with 12 bases in between. CDR3 length: 15 amino acids. Germline CDR1 reads SGHRS; CDR2 reads YFSETQ. The CDR3 DNA is TGCGCCAGCAGCCTAGGAAGCGCGGCCAAAAACATTCAGTACTTC. Its protein product is CASSLGSAAKNIQYF. The whole variable domain, remainder taken from reference TRBV5-1 and TRBJ2-4, is KAGVTQTPRYLIKTRGQQVTLSCSPISGHRSVSWYQQTPGQGLQFLFEYFSETQRNKGNFPGRFSGRQFSNSRSEMNVSTLELGDSALYLCASSLGSAAKNIQYFGAGTRLSVL.

The rearrangement links TRBV7-2 to TRBJ2-5; 8 nucleotides match TRBD2. With 1 base clipped from V and 3 bases from J, the junction kept 10 bases outside the gene matches. The CDR3 sequence is 17 residues long. Germline loops: CDR1 SGHTA, CDR2 FQGNSA. The CDR3 bases are TGTGCCAGCAGCTTAGGCATACTAGCGGCGCGAAAAGAGACCCAGTACTTC. Its protein product is CASSLGILAARKETQYF. The variable domain in full, completed from reference TRBV7-2 and TRBJ2-5, reads GAGVSQSPSNKVTEKGKDVELRCDPISGHTALYWYRQSLGQGLEFLIYFQGNSAPDKSGLPSDRFSAERTGGSVSTLTIQRTQQEDSAVYLCASSLGILAARKETQYFGPGTRLLVL.

The V and J genes are TRBV6-6 and TRBJ1-2; 10 nucleotides line up with TRBD1. Trimming cost V 5 bases and J 4 bases; bases outside gene matches: 4. Per the germline V gene, CDR1 is MNHNY and CDR2 is SVGAGI (reference sequence). The CDR3 has 14 residues. The CDR3 region is CASSNRDRGYGYTF. For the CDR3, the DNA is TGTGCCAGCAGTAACCGGGACAGGGGCTATGGCTACACCTTC.

This clone came up a few times. The J gene is TRBJ2-7, the V gene TRBV11-3; the match to TRBD1 covers 8 bases. This CDR3 contains 15 residues. Looked up from germline, CDR1 is SGHNT and CDR2 is YENEEA. The V and J ends lost 5 bases and 3 bases, in that order; junction bases with no gene match: 9. The CDR3 bases are TGTGCCAGCAGCGGCCCGGGACAGGTAGACTACGAGCAGTACTTC. Translated: CASSGPGQVDYEQYF.

There are a few counts of this clone. The rearrangement links TRBV6-6 to TRBJ1-1, with TRBD1 as a possible D gene (6 bases). This CDR3 spans 15 amino acids. The germline V gene has CDR1 MNHNY and CDR2 SVGAGI (reference sequence). V was pared by 6 bases and J by 7 bases, with 21 bases between. CDR3 nucleotides: TGTGCCAGCAGCCAAACAGGGTCTCTGAAGGATGAAGCTTTCTTT. Protein sequence: CASSQTGSLKDEAFF.

The V gene is TRBV4-3, the J gene TRBJ1-1, with D perhaps matching TRBD1 (5 bases). CDR3 length: 17 amino acids. V dropped 4 bases and J dropped 1 base, with 19 bases sitting between them. CDR1 LGHNA and CDR2 YSLEER come from the germline V gene. The CDR3 spells CASSRYRGEGRNTEAFF. The CDR3 DNA is TGCGCCAGCAGCCGCTATCGGGGGGAGGGGAGGAACACTGAAGCTTTCTTT.

The chain links TRBV11-1 to TRBJ2-7; D perhaps matches TRBD2 (5 bases). Germline-derived CDR1 and CDR2 are SGHAT and FQDESV (reference sequence). The CDR3 contains 13 residues. Trimming left V 9 bases short and J 0 bases short, with 12 bases between. CDR3 sequence (DNA): TGTGCCAGTAGAGCGGTAAACTCCTACGAGCAGTACTTC. It encodes CASRAVNSYEQYF.

In its sample, this clone was seen once. One junction end disagrees with the germline gene, perhaps due to a read error. The chain carries TRBV25-1 and TRBJ2-7, with 7 bases fitting TRBD1. The CDR3 is made up of 15 amino acids. The germline CDR1 and CDR2 sequences are MGHDK and SYGVNS. The CDR3 sequence: CASSEHRDSSYGQYF. In DNA form, the CDR3 reads TGTGCCAGCAGTGAACATAGGGACAGCTCCTACGGGCAGTACTTC.

The V call is TRBV5-1, the J call TRBJ2-7, with 9 bases aligning to TRBD1. Germline V gene lookup returns CDR1 SGHRS and CDR2 YFSETQ. Losses at the gene ends were 0 bases for V and 4 bases for J; bases not matched to a gene: 8. The CDR3 has 16 residues. In nucleotides, the CDR3 is TGCGCCAGCAGCTTGGGCCTCCCACAGGGGGCATACGAGCAGTACTTC. Amino acids: CASSLGLPQGAYEQYF.

V is TRBV19 and J is TRBJ1-2; 7 nucleotides align to TRBD1. The CDR3 contains 18 residues. Germline CDR1 reads LNHDA; CDR2 reads SQIVND (reference sequence). V trimming: 5 bases; J trimming: 2 bases; junction bases outside the gene matches: 17. The CDR3 loop is CASSPKPPRDRKNYGYTF. CDR3 nucleotides: TGTGCCAGTAGTCCCAAGCCCCCCCGGGACAGAAAAAACTATGGCTACACCTTC.

This clone was picked up one time. V usage is TRBV6-5 and J usage is TRBJ1-2; 9 bases line up with TRBD1. The CDR3 runs to 13 residues. CDR1 and CDR2 from the germline V gene are MNHEY and SVGAGI. V lost 5 bases and J lost 7; bases outside the gene matches: 5. CDR3 sequence reads: CASSPRDRAGYTF. The DNA of the CDR3 is TGTGCCAGCAGTCCCCGGGACAGGGCTGGCTACACCTTC.